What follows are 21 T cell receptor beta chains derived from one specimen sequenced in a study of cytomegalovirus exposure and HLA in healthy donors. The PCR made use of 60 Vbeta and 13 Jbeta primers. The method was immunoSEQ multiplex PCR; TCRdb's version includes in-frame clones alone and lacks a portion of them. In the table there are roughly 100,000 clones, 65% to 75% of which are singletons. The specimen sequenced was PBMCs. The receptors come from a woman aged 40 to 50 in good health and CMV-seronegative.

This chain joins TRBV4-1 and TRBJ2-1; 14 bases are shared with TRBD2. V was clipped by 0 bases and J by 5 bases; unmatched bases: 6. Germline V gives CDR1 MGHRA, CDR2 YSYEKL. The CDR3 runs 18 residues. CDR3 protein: CASSQEEGLAGVNNEQFF. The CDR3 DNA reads TGCGCCAGCAGCCAAGAAGAGGGACTAGCGGGAGTGAACAATGAGCAGTTCTTC.

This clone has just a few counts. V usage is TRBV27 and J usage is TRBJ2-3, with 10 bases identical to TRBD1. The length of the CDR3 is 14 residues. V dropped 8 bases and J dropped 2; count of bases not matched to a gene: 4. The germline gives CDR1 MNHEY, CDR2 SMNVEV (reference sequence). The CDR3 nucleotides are TGTGCCAGCGTGGGACAGGGGATCACAGATACGCAGTATTTT. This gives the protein CASVGQGITDTQYF.

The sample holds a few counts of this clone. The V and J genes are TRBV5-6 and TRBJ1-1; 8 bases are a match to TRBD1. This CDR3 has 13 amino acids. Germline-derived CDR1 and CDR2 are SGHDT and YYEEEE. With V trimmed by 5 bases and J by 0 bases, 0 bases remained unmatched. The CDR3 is CASRTGVNTEAFF. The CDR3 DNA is TGTGCCAGCAGGACAGGGGTGAACACTGAAGCTTTCTTT.

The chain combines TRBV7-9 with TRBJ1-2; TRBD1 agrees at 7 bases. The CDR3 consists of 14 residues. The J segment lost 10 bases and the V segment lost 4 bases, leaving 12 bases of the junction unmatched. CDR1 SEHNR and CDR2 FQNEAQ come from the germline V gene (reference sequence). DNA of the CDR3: TGTGCCAGCAGCTCACCGGGACAGCCTTACTTCTACACCTTC. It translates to CASSSPGQPYFYTF.

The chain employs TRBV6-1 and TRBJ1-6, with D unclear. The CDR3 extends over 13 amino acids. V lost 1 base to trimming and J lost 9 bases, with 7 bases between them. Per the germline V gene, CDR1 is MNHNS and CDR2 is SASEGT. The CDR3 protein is CASSEDLASPLHF. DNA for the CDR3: TGTGCCAGCAGTGAAGACCTGGCTTCACCCCTCCACTTT.

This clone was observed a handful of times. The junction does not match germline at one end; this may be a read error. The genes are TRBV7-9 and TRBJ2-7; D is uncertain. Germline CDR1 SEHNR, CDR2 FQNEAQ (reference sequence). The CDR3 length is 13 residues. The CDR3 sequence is CSSSFKQSYEQYF. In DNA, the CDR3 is TGTTCCAGCAGCTTCAAACAGAGCTACGAGCAGTACTTC.

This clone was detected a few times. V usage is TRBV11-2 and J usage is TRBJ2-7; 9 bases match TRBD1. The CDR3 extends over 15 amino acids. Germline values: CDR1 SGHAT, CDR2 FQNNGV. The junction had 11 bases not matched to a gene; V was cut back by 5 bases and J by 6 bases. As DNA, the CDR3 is TGTGCCAGCAGCAGCGCCCGGGGACAGGGAGTCGAGCAGTACTTC. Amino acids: CASSSARGQGVEQYF. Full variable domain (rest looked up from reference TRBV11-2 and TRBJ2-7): EAGVAQSPRYKIIEKRQSVAFWCNPISGHATLYWYQQILGQGPKLLIQFQNNGVVDDSQLPKDRFSAERLKGVDSTLKIQPAKLEDSAVYLCASSSARGQGVEQYFGPGTRLTVT.

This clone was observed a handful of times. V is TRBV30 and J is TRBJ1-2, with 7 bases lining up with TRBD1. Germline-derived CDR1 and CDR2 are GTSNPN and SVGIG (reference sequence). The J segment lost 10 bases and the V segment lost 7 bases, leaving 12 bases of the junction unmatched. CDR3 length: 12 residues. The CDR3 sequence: CASDGGGPLYTF. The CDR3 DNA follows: TGTGCCTCCGACGGAGGGGGCCCCCTCTACACCTTC.

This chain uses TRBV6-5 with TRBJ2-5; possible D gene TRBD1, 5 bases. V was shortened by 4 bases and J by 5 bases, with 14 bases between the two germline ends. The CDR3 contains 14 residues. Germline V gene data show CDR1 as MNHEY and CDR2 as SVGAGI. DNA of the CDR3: TGTGCCAGCAGTTCGGACACATCTCGGGAGACCCAGTACTTC. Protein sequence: CASSSDTSRETQYF.

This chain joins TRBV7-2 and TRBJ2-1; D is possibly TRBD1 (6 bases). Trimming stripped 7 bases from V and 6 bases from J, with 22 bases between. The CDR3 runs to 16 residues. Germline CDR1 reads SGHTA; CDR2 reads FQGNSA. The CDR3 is CASTPTGTTTGNEQFF. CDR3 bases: TGTGCCAGCACACCTACCGGGACAACGACGGGCAATGAGCAGTTCTTC.

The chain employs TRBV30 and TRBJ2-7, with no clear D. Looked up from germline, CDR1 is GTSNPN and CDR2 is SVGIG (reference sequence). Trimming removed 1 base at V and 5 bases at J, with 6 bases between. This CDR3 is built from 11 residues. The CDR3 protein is CAWSGPHEQYF. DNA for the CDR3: TGTGCCTGGAGTGGGCCCCACGAGCAGTACTTC.

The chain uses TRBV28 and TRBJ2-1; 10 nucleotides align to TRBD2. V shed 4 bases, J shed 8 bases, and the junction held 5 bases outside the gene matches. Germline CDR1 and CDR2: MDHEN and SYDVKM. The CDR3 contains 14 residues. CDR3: CASSSSSGSDEQFF. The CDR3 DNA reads TGTGCCAGCAGTTCGTCTAGCGGGAGCGATGAGCAGTTCTTC.

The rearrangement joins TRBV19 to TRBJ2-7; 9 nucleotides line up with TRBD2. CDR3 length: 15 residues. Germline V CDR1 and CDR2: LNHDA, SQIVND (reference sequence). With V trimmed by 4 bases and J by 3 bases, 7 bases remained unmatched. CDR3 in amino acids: CASSSVSGSLYEQYF. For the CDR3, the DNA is TGTGCCAGTAGTAGCGTTAGCGGGAGCCTCTACGAGCAGTACTTC.

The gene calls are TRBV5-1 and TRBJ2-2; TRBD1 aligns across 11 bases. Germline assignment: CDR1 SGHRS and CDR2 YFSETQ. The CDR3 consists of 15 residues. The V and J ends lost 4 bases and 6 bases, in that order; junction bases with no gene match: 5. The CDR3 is CASSRGTGGPGELFF. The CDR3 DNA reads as TGCGCCAGCAGCCGCGGGACAGGGGGTCCCGGGGAGCTGTTTTTT.

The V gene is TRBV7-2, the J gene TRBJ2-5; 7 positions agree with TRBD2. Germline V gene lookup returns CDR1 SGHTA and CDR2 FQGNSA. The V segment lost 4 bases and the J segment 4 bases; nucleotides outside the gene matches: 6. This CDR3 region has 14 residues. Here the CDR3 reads CASSSSGARETQYF. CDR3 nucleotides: TGTGCCAGCAGCTCAAGCGGGGCCCGAGAGACCCAGTACTTC.

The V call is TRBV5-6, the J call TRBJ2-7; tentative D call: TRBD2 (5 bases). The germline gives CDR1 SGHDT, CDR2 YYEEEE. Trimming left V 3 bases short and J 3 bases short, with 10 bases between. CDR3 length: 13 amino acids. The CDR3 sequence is CASSSYSVYEQYF. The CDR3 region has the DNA TGTGCCAGCAGCTCCTATAGCGTCTACGAGCAGTACTTC.

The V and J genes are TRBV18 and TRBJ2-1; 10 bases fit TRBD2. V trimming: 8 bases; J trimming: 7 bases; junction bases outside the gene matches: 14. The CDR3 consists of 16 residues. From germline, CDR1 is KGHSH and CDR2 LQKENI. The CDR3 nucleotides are TGTGCCAGCGCAAACCTAGCGGGAGATTCTAATAATGAGCAGTTCTTC. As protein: CASANLAGDSNNEQFF.

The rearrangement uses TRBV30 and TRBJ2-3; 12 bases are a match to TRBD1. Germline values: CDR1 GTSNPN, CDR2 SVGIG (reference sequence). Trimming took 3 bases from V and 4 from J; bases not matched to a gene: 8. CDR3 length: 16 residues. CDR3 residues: CAWSGGTGGISDTQYF. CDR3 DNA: TGTGCCTGGAGCGGCGGGACAGGGGGCATCTCAGATACGCAGTATTTT. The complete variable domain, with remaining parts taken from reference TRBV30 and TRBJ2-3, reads SQTIHQWPATLVQPVGSPLSLECTVEGTSNPNLYWYRQAAGRGLQLLFYSVGIGQISSEVPQNLSASRPQDRQFILSSKKLLLSDSGFYLCAWSGGTGGISDTQYFGPGTRLTVL.

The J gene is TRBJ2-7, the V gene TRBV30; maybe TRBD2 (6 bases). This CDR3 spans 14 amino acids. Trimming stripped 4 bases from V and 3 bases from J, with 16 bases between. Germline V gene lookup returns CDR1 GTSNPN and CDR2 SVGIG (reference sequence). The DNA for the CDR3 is TGTGCCTGGAATGGAGGGAACGGAGTCTACGAGCAGTACTTC. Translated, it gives CAWNGGNGVYEQYF.

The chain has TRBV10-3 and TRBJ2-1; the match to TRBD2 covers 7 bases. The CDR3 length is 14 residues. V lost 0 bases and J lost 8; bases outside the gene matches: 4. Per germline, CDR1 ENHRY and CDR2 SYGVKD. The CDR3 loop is CAISESRGGHEQFF. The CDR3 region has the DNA TGTGCCATCAGTGAGTCAAGGGGAGGGCATGAGCAGTTCTTC.

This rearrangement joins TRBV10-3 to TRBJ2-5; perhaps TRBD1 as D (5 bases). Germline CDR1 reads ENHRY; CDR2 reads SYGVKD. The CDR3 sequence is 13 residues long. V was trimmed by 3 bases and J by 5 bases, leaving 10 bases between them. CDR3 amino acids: CAISDGAIETQYF. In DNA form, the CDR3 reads TGTGCCATCAGTGATGGGGCTATCGAGACCCAGTACTTC.